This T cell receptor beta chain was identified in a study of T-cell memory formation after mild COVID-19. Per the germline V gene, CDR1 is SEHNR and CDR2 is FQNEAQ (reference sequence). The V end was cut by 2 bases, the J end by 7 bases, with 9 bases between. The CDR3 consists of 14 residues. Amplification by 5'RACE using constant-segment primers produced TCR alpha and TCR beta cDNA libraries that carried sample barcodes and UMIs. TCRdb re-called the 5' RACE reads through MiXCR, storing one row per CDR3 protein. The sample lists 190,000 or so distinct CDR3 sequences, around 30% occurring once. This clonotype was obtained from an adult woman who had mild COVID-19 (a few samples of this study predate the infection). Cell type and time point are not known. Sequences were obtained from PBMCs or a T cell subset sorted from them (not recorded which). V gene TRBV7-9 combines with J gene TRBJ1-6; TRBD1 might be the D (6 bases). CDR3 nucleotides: TGTGCCAGCAGCTTACGGGGGGCAAATTCACCCCTCCACTTT. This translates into CASSLRGANSPLHF.